Listed below are T cell receptor beta chains from one sample, sequenced in a study of T cell responses to AZD1222 COVID-19 vaccine. The assay was immunoSEQ multiplex PCR, and TCRdb's table has in-frame clones only and misses some. The repertoire holds some 250,000 clones, 94% seen once, with around 0.6% in the top ten. The sequenced sample was peripheral blood, obtained 28 days after the second AZD1222 dose. The receptors shown here come from an adult who received the AZD1222 COVID-19 vaccine. Each CDR3 is given with its conserved first and last residue. The D gene is left open where the match is weak. Not all rows give a size; the values are once, few, many and, for expanded clones, a class.

d_gene: -; abundance: -; v_gene: TRBV7-8; len: 14; j_gene: TRBJ1-1; CDR3nt: TGTGCCAGCAGACTTGGGACGATCGGCACTGAAGCTTTCTTT; CDR3aa: CASRLGTIGTEAFF
d_gene: TRBD2; abundance: once; v_gene: TRBV11-3; len: 15; j_gene: TRBJ2-1; CDR3nt: TGTGCCAGCAGCTCCACCCTAGCGGGGCTCAATGAGCAGTTCTTC; CDR3aa: CASSSTLAGLNEQFF
d_gene: TRBD1; abundance: -; v_gene: TRBV7-8; len: 18; j_gene: TRBJ2-2; CDR3nt: TGTGCCAGCAGCTTAGGGTACAAGGGGGCTCTGAACACCGGGGAGCTGTTTTTT; CDR3aa: CASSLGYKGALNTGELFF
d_gene: TRBD1; abundance: -; v_gene: TRBV4-3; len: 15; j_gene: TRBJ2-7; CDR3nt: TGCGCCAGCAGCCAAGATTGGGACAGGTGGGACGAGCAGTACTTC; CDR3aa: CASSQDWDRWDEQYF
d_gene: -; abundance: -; v_gene: TRBV5-8; len: 15; j_gene: TRBJ2-7; CDR3nt: TGTGCCAGCAGCTTGGGGACCTTGGGGTACTACGAGCAGTACTTC; CDR3aa: CASSLGTLGYYEQYF
d_gene: -; abundance: once; v_gene: TRBV7-2; len: 13; j_gene: TRBJ1-5; CDR3nt: TGTGCCAGCAGCACAGGCGTCAATCAGCCCCAGCATTTT; CDR3aa: CASSTGVNQPQHF
d_gene: TRBD2; abundance: -; v_gene: TRBV6-5; len: 14; j_gene: TRBJ2-5; CDR3nt: TGTGCCAGTACAATGACTAGCCAGGTAGAGACCCAGTACTTC; CDR3aa: CASTMTSQVETQYF
d_gene: -; abundance: -; v_gene: TRBV7-3; len: 14; j_gene: TRBJ1-6; CDR3nt: TGTGCCAGCAGCCCCGATTACAATAATTCACCCCTCCACTTT; CDR3aa: CASSPDYNNSPLHF
d_gene: TRBD2; abundance: -; v_gene: TRBV6-2/TRBV6-3; len: 17; j_gene: TRBJ2-1; CDR3nt: TGTGCCAGCAGTTACTCGCCCAAGCGGGGCGGTAAGAATGAGCAGTTCTTC; CDR3aa: CASSYSPKRGGKNEQFF
d_gene: -; abundance: -; v_gene: TRBV21-1; len: 14; j_gene: TRBJ1-1; CDR3nt: TGTGCCAGCAGGCCAAGGGGGGGATCCCCTGAGGCTTTCTTT; CDR3aa: CASRPRGGSPEAFF
d_gene: TRBD1; abundance: -; v_gene: TRBV28; len: 19; j_gene: TRBJ1-1; CDR3nt: TGTGCCAGCAGTTCCTTGTTCTTTGGACAGGGGACGGGTAACACTGAAGCTTTCTTT; CDR3aa: CASSSLFFGQGTGNTEAFF
d_gene: TRBD2; abundance: -; v_gene: TRBV7-9; len: 17; j_gene: TRBJ2-7; CDR3nt: TGTGCCAGTCAGCCGGGGGGGCTAGCGGCTTTCTCCTACGAGCAGTACTTC; CDR3aa: CASQPGGLAAFSYEQYF
d_gene: -; abundance: -; v_gene: TRBV27; len: 14; j_gene: TRBJ1-5; CDR3nt: TGTGCCAGCAGTACGACAGGAGGCAATCAGCCCCAGCATTTT; CDR3aa: CASSTTGGNQPQHF
d_gene: TRBD1; abundance: -; v_gene: TRBV6-2/TRBV6-3; len: 14; j_gene: TRBJ1-2; CDR3nt: TGTGCCAGCAGTTACCCGGGACAGGGTGTTGGCTACACCTTC; CDR3aa: CASSYPGQGVGYTF
d_gene: TRBD2; abundance: -; v_gene: TRBV30; len: 14; j_gene: TRBJ2-3; CDR3nt: TGTGCCTGGACCCTGACTAGCGCGACAGATACGCAGTATTTT; CDR3aa: CAWTLTSATDTQYF
d_gene: -; abundance: -; v_gene: TRBV10-3; len: 14; j_gene: TRBJ2-1; CDR3nt: TGTGCCATCAGCTCTAGCGACTCCTACAATGAGCAGTTCTTC; CDR3aa: CAISSSDSYNEQFF
d_gene: -; abundance: -; v_gene: TRBV12-3/TRBV12-4; len: 13; j_gene: TRBJ2-7; CDR3nt: TGTGCCAGCAGGGCTTTCAGCTCCTACGAGCAGTACTTC; CDR3aa: CASRAFSSYEQYF
d_gene: -; abundance: once; v_gene: TRBV4-1; len: 14; j_gene: TRBJ2-7; CDR3nt: TGCGCCAGCAGCCAAGTCCCGACAGACTACGAGCAGTACTTC; CDR3aa: CASSQVPTDYEQYF
d_gene: TRBD1; abundance: -; v_gene: TRBV6-5; len: 15; j_gene: TRBJ1-5; CDR3nt: TGTGCCAGCAGTTACTCGACAGGGGGCGACCAGCCCCAGCATTTT; CDR3aa: CASSYSTGGDQPQHF
d_gene: -; abundance: -; v_gene: TRBV7-3; len: 13; j_gene: TRBJ2-3; CDR3nt: TGTGCCAGCAGCCTCCAGGGGATAGATACGCAGTATTTT; CDR3aa: CASSLQGIDTQYF
d_gene: -; abundance: -; v_gene: TRBV7-9; len: 11; j_gene: TRBJ2-7; CDR3nt: TGTGCCAGCAGCTTAGTGCTCGAGCAGTACTTC; CDR3aa: CASSLVLEQYF
d_gene: -; abundance: -; v_gene: TRBV2; len: 15; j_gene: TRBJ2-2; CDR3nt: TGTGCCAGCAGTGGTTCAGTGGGGCACACCGGGGAGCTGTTTTTT; CDR3aa: CASSGSVGHTGELFF
d_gene: -; abundance: -; v_gene: TRBV5-1; len: 13; j_gene: TRBJ1-2; CDR3nt: TGCGCCAGCAGCCCGTACAGTGGCCTAGGCTACACCTTC; CDR3aa: CASSPYSGLGYTF
d_gene: TRBD1; abundance: -; v_gene: TRBV6-5; len: 15; j_gene: TRBJ1-5; CDR3nt: TGTGCCAGCAGTTCCGGACAGGGGGCGACTCAGCCCCAGCATTTT; CDR3aa: CASSSGQGATQPQHF
d_gene: -; abundance: once; v_gene: TRBV18; len: 13; j_gene: TRBJ1-2; CDR3nt: TGTGCCAGCTCACCGGACACCGAAAAAGGCTACACCTTC; CDR3aa: CASSPDTEKGYTF
d_gene: -; abundance: -; v_gene: TRBV2; len: 15; j_gene: TRBJ2-7; CDR3nt: TGTGCCAGCAGAAAAGAAGCGGACTTGTCCTACGAGCAGTACTTC; CDR3aa: CASRKEADLSYEQYF
d_gene: -; abundance: -; v_gene: TRBV27; len: 13; j_gene: TRBJ2-7; CDR3nt: TGTGCCAGCAGTTTGGGACGGAGCTACGAGCAGTACTTC; CDR3aa: CASSLGRSYEQYF
d_gene: -; abundance: -; v_gene: TRBV13; len: 17; j_gene: TRBJ2-7; CDR3nt: TGTGCCAGCTCAATTAGGGGTTTTTTAGAGGCTAACTACGAGCAGTACTTC; CDR3aa: CASSIRGFLEANYEQYF
d_gene: -; abundance: -; v_gene: TRBV28; len: 15; j_gene: TRBJ1-2; CDR3nt: TGTGCCAGCAGTTTAAACGGGGCAGGGTCCCATGGCTACACCTTC; CDR3aa: CASSLNGAGSHGYTF
d_gene: -; abundance: -; v_gene: TRBV12-3/TRBV12-4; len: 13; j_gene: TRBJ1-2; CDR3nt: TGTGCCAGCAGTTTGGGGGGGGACTATGGCTACACCTTC; CDR3aa: CASSLGGDYGYTF
d_gene: TRBD1; abundance: -; v_gene: TRBV27; len: 13; j_gene: TRBJ1-1; CDR3nt: TGTGCCAGCAGTTGGGGACAGGGAAAGCTAGCTTTCTTT; CDR3aa: CASSWGQGKLAFF